These 13 T cell receptor beta chains share one sample of origin, sequenced in a study of shared clonotypes between healthy human individuals (TCRdb year 2020). Library preparation was by the immunoSEQ multiplex PCR assay. TCRdb re-hosts the immuneACCESS table, in-frame sequences only. Its copies lack some clones; in the studies checked, an unresolved V gene accounts for under half of them, and the cause for the rest is not known. The sample contains about 2.3 million clones, under 95% of them found a single time. The biggest ten clones account for 0.3% to 0.4% of the sample. Material: naive CD4+ T cells from PBMCs. The cell subset or site label, as the study defines it: CD45RA+ positively selected. Receptors originate from a man aged 18-30 years in good health. Some clones in this sample may be carry-over from other donors' samples.

This clone is a singleton in its sample. V is TRBV7-2 and J is TRBJ1-1; D perhaps matches TRBD1 (5 bases). CDR1 and CDR2 from the germline V gene are SGHTA and FQGNSA. V shed 1 base and J shed 6 bases, with 15 bases lying between them. CDR3 length equals 15 residues. CDR3 sequence reads: CASSLETPGRSEAFF. The CDR3 DNA follows: TGTGCCAGCAGCTTAGAAACCCCGGGGCGCTCTGAAGCTTTCTTT.

This sequence joins TRBV4-2 and TRBJ2-7, with D perhaps TRBD2 (6 bases). This CDR3 has 15 residues. Trimming shortened V by 4 bases and J by 6 bases, and 19 bases separated the two germline ends. In germline, CDR1 is LGHNA, CDR2 YNFKEQ. DNA of the CDR3: TGTGCCAGCAGCCCCCCTTATGAGGGAGGAGGCGAGCAGTACTTC. This sequence encodes CASSPPYEGGGEQYF.

The rearrangement links TRBV28 to TRBJ2-2, with D perhaps matching TRBD2 (6 bases). Trimming left V 4 bases short and J 1 base short, with 13 bases between. The germline V gene encodes CDR1 MDHEN and CDR2 SYDVKM. There are 16 residues in the CDR3. CDR3 sequence reads: CASSSPLGRNTGELFF. Written as DNA, the CDR3 is TGTGCCAGCAGTTCTCCTCTCGGGAGGAACACCGGGGAGCTGTTTTTT. Together with reference TRBV28 and TRBJ2-2, the CDR3 gives the full variable domain: DVKVTQSSRYLVKRTGEKVFLECVQDMDHENMFWYRQDPGLGLRLIYFSYDVKMKEKGDIPEGYSVSREKKERFSLILESASTNQTSMYLCASSSPLGRNTGELFFGEGSRLTVL.

This chain joins TRBV7-2 and TRBJ1-4, with a tentative D call TRBD1 (6 bases). This CDR3 comprises 16 residues. V was cut by 5 bases and J by 2 bases, with 15 bases left in between. The germline V gene encodes CDR1 SGHTA and CDR2 FQGNSA. Here the CDR3 DNA reads TGTGCCAGCAGCACGGCGGGGGGCAGGACTAATGAAAAACTGTTTTTT. This sequence encodes CASSTAGGRTNEKLFF.

The genes are TRBV7-3 and TRBJ2-3; D gene uncertain. CDR3 length equals 13 residues. The V end was cut by 4 bases, the J end by 4 bases, with 9 bases between. Germline V CDR1 and CDR2: SGHTA, FQGTGA. CDR3 loop: CASSYQISDTQYF. In DNA form, the CDR3 reads TGTGCCAGCAGCTACCAAATCTCAGATACGCAGTATTTT.

This chain connects TRBV28 to TRBJ1-5, with 12 bases that match TRBD1. Germline V CDR1 and CDR2: MDHEN, SYDVKM. This CDR3 spans 17 amino acids. V gave up 5 bases and J gave up 4 bases; unmatched junction bases: 9. CDR3 sequence reads: CASSQSGTGGLNQPQHF. The CDR3 coding sequence is TGTGCCAGCAGTCAGAGTGGGACAGGGGGCTTAAATCAGCCCCAGCATTTT.

This clone was counted a single time. Different DNA sequences within this sample yield the same CDR3. The genes are TRBV29-1 and TRBJ2-5; D ambiguous. CDR1 and CDR2 (germline): SQVTM, ANQGSEA. The length of the CDR3 is 12 residues. The ends were cut back, 6 bases at V and 1 base at J, with 9 bases in the middle. Written as DNA, the CDR3 is TGCAGCGTCCGGACGGGCCAAGAGACCCAGTACTTC. This sequence encodes CSVRTGQETQYF. Drawing the rest from reference TRBV29-1 and TRBJ2-5, the complete variable domain is SAVISQKPSRDICQRGTSLTIQCQVDSQVTMMFWYRQQPGQSLTLIATANQGSEATYESGFVIDKFPISRPNLTFSTLTVSNMSPEDSSIYLCSVRTGQETQYFGPGTRLLVL.

CDR3 bases: TGTGCCAGCAGCTTAATGGTAGGAGGGTTGGGCAATCAGCCCCAGCATTTT. Amino acid sequence: CASSLMVGGLGNQPQHF. V usage is TRBV7-2 and J usage is TRBJ1-5, with D uncertain. The V end lost 2 bases, the J end lost 2 bases, and 16 bases lay between the germline ends. CDR3 length: 17 amino acids. The germline gives CDR1 SGHTA, CDR2 FQGNSA.

This chain links TRBV5-1 with TRBJ2-5; TRBD2 aligns across 9 bases. J lost 2 bases, V lost 1 base, and 3 bases had no gene match. This CDR3 is built from 15 residues. Looked up from germline, CDR1 is SGHRS and CDR2 is YFSETQ. The chain's CDR3 is CASSLILAGQETQYF. The CDR3 DNA follows: TGCGCCAGCAGCTTGATCCTAGCGGGGCAAGAGACCCAGTACTTC.

The chain is built from TRBV2 and TRBJ1-1, with 10 bases identical to TRBD1. Germline CDR1 SNHLY, CDR2 FYNNEI. The CDR3 has 18 residues. Trimming took 5 bases from V and 0 from J; bases not matched to a gene: 12. The CDR3 protein is CASSHRTGGLTMNTEAFF. For the CDR3, the DNA is TGTGCCAGCAGTCACCGGACAGGGGGGCTAACAATGAACACTGAAGCTTTCTTT. Based on the CDR3 plus reference TRBV2 and TRBJ1-1, the full variable domain is EPEVTQTPSHQVTQMGQEVILRCVPISNHLYFYWYRQILGQKVEFLVSFYNNEISEKSEIFDDQFSVERPDGSNFTLKIRSTKLEDSAMYFCASSHRTGGLTMNTEAFFGQGTRLTVV.

V and J are TRBV6-5 and TRBJ2-7; D perhaps matches TRBD2 (5 bases). Germline CDR1 and CDR2: MNHEY and SVGAGI. The length of the CDR3 is 15 residues. Trimming pared 5 bases from V and 6 bases from J, leaving 20 bases between. The CDR3 DNA is TGTGCCAGCAGTGCCCGGGGTGCCACGAGCCGCGAGCAGTACTTC. Protein sequence: CASSARGATSREQYF.

This chain uses TRBV5-1 with TRBJ2-1; 7 bases fit TRBD1. The V gene's germline CDR1 is SGHRS and CDR2 YFSETQ. Trimming at V came to 6 bases and at J to 2 bases, leaving 5 bases not matched to a gene. This CDR3 is built from 14 residues. The CDR3 sequence: CASTPGQTYNEQFF. The CDR3 DNA is TGCGCCAGCACCCCGGGACAGACCTACAATGAGCAGTTCTTC. The variable domain in full, completed from reference TRBV5-1 and TRBJ2-1, reads KAGVTQTPRYLIKTRGQQVTLSCSPISGHRSVSWYQQTPGQGLQFLFEYFSETQRNKGNFPGRFSGRQFSNSRSEMNVSTLELGDSALYLCASTPGQTYNEQFFGPGTRLTVL.

The chain couples TRBV9 to TRBJ2-2, with D perhaps TRBD2 (6 bases). Germline V lookup: CDR1 SGDLS, CDR2 YYNGEE. The CDR3 totals 17 residues. V was pared by 0 bases and J by 4 bases, with 16 bases between. CDR3 nucleotide sequence: TGTGCCAGCAGCGTAGCTCTGTGGGAGGCTGGCACCGGGGAGCTGTTTTTT. Protein product: CASSVALWEAGTGELFF.